This T cell receptor (beta chain) was retrieved from a study of T cell repertoires in aging, cancer and after chemotherapy. Notes on the study in general: In healthy donors, age-related TCR diversity loss mainly reflected lost richness.

V lost 2 bases and J lost 11; bases outside the gene matches: 2. There are 13 residues in the CDR3. Germline V gene sequence: CDR1 LNHDA, CDR2 SQIVND (reference sequence). Amplification of TCR beta used genomic DNA extracted from peripheral blood. By its share, this clonotype is medium-sized. The antigen is unknown. A mixed TRB-A/B primer pool amplified rearranged TRB by multiplex touch-down PCR. Each CDR3 protein is one row after TCRdb ran MiXCR on the multiplex PCR reads. The table records around 13,000 distinct CDR3 sequences, around 20% of them present only once. Specimen: blood. The receptor was derived from a human donor in good health. The rearrangement links TRBV19 to TRBJ1-6; 8 nucleotides match TRBD1. The chain's CDR3 is CASSIRQGPPLHF. DNA of the CDR3: TGTGCCAGTAGTATAAGACAGGGGCCACCCCTCCACTTT. The whole variable domain, filled in from reference TRBV19 and TRBJ1-6, reads DGGITQSPKYLFRKEGQNVTLSCEQNLNHDAMYWYRQDPGQGLRLIYYSQIVNDFQKGDIAEGYSVSREKKESFPLTVTSAQKNPTAFYLCASSIRQGPPLHFGNGTRLTVT.